A selection of T cell receptor beta chains follows, all from one sample in a study of T cells after yellow fever vaccination. TCRdb re-called the 5' RACE reads with MiXCR, one entry per CDR3 protein. The sample lists approximately 300,000 distinct CDR3 sequences; roughly 8.7% were seen once. The specimen comprised PBMCs, sampled on the day of the first yellow fever vaccination. All receptors derive from a man aged 18 to 35 who received the YFV17D yellow fever vaccine. CDR3s include the opening cysteine and the closing phenylalanine or tryptophan. A D gene is named only where the DNA matches it firmly. Some rows mark clone size as missing; the rest say once, few, many or name a class of expanded clone.

TGTGCCAGCAGATCCCAGGGGACCGGGGAGCTGTTTTTT,CASRSQGTGELFF,TRBJ2-2,TRBV6-2/TRBV6-3,.,many
TGTGCCAGCAGCTTCGTAGGGGGGGCTGGGGAGCAGTACTTC,CASSFVGGAGEQYF,TRBJ2-7,TRBV7-9,.,.
TGCGCCAGCAGCCAAGGGTCCAGCCCCTCTGGGGCCAACGTCCTGACTTTC,CASSQGSSPSGANVLTF,TRBJ2-6,TRBV4-3,.,many
TGTGCCAGCAGCGCGACAGGGACTAGCGGGCGAATCGCCTACAATGAGCAGTTCTTC,CASSATGTSGRIAYNEQFF,TRBJ2-1,TRBV4-2,TRBD2,.
TGTGCCAGCAGCTTAGGGCAGGGGGCCTTCTACGAGCAGTACTTC,CASSLGQGAFYEQYF,TRBJ2-7,TRBV7-9,TRBD1,many
TGTGCCAGCAGTACGGGGGGATCGGAAGAGACCCAGTACTTC,CASSTGGSEETQYF,TRBJ2-5,TRBV6-2/TRBV6-3,TRBD2,.
TGCGCCAGCAGCCAAGGTTTGACACTAAGCTCCTACGAGCAGTACTTC,CASSQGLTLSSYEQYF,TRBJ2-7,TRBV4-1,.,.
TGTGCCAGCAGTTCTGGACAGCGGACCGGGGAGCTGTTTTTT,CASSSGQRTGELFF,TRBJ2-2,TRBV6-2/TRBV6-3,.,.
TGTGCCAGCTTACCCCCCCCGGGAGAGACCCAGTACTTC,CASLPPPGETQYF,TRBJ2-5,TRBV18,.,.
TGCGCCAGCAGCCAAGGGATGGGGGGCCTCGAAAAACTGTTTTTT,CASSQGMGGLEKLFF,TRBJ1-4,TRBV4-3,.,.
TGCGCCAGCAGCTCCCGAGGACCGGAGTGGTACGAGCAGTACTTC,CASSSRGPEWYEQYF,TRBJ2-7,TRBV5-1,.,few
TGCAGTGCTAGGAGAGGGACAGGCCCCTACGAGCAGTACTTC,CSARRGTGPYEQYF,TRBJ2-7,TRBV20-1,TRBD1,.
TGTGCCAGCAGCCCCGGTGGACAGGGGATCGACAAACTGTTTTTT,CASSPGGQGIDKLFF,TRBJ1-4,TRBV13,TRBD1,.
TGTGCCAGCAGCTTAATAGGAGGGGTAATAACCGGGGAGCTGTTTTTT,CASSLIGGVITGELFF,TRBJ2-2,TRBV7-3,.,.
TGTGCCAGCAGGCATGGACAGGGGACGAATCAGCCCCAGCATTTT,CASRHGQGTNQPQHF,TRBJ1-5,TRBV12-3/TRBV12-4,TRBD1,few
TGTGCCAGCAGCTTCGTAAGCGCCCAAGAGACCCAGTACTTC,CASSFVSAQETQYF,TRBJ2-5,TRBV11-2,.,few
TGCAGTGCTAGGCCCAGCTCCTACAATGAGCAGTTCTTC,CSARPSSYNEQFF,TRBJ2-1,TRBV20-1,.,few
TGTGCCAGTAGTATCCAACTCCTCGTGACAGATACGCAGTATTTT,CASSIQLLVTDTQYF,TRBJ2-3,TRBV19,.,.
TGCAGTGCTCGTACAGACACCCGCATCGTCGAGCAGTACTTC,CSARTDTRIVEQYF,TRBJ2-7,TRBV20-1,.,few
TGCAGTGCTAGTAAGGGAAGTTTCCCCAACTATGGCTACACCTTC,CSASKGSFPNYGYTF,TRBJ1-2,TRBV20-1,.,.
TGTGCCAGCAGCGTCAGGGTGAATGAGCAGTTCTTC,CASSVRVNEQFF,TRBJ2-1,TRBV7-9,.,few
TGTGCCAGCAGCTTACAGGCGGGCCGTGGCTACACCTTC,CASSLQAGRGYTF,TRBJ1-2,TRBV7-2,.,many
TGTGCCAGCAGCCAAGATCCTGTGCAGTTGGAGCAGTTCTTC,CASSQDPVQLEQFF,TRBJ2-1,TRBV7-9,.,few
TGCGCCAGCAGCTTGGAAGGGAGGGACACTGAAGCTTTCTTT,CASSLEGRDTEAFF,TRBJ1-1,TRBV5-1,.,many
TGTGCCAGTAGTATGGGATCTACAGGGGGCTTGGGCAATCAGCCCCAGCATTTT,CASSMGSTGGLGNQPQHF,TRBJ1-5,TRBV19,TRBD1,few
TGTGCCAGCAGGGACAGGGACCGGGAGACCCAGTACTTC,CASRDRDRETQYF,TRBJ2-5,TRBV27,TRBD1,many
TGTGCCAGCAGCGGCACTGGGGCGAACGAGCAGTACTTC,CASSGTGANEQYF,TRBJ2-7,TRBV7-6,.,.
TGTGCCAGCAGTTGGACAGGGGGCTCTGGAAACACCATATATTTT,CASSWTGGSGNTIYF,TRBJ1-3,TRBV12-3/TRBV12-4,TRBD1,few
TGCAGTGCTAGAGAGGTTCTCGGGGGGACAGATACGCAGTATTTT,CSAREVLGGTDTQYF,TRBJ2-3,TRBV20-1,TRBD2,few
TGTGCCAGCAGTCCGCAGGCGGGGGCTGGTGAGCAGTTCTTC,CASSPQAGAGEQFF,TRBJ2-1,TRBV12-3/TRBV12-4,.,many
TGTGCCAGCAGCTCCCATTCGGACGGAGCTAACTATGGCTACACCTTC,CASSSHSDGANYGYTF,TRBJ1-2,TRBV7-2,.,.
TGTGCCAGCAGCGTATTTGGTTCCGGCGGGGAGCTGTTTTTT,CASSVFGSGGELFF,TRBJ2-2,TRBV9,.,many
TGTGCCAGCAGCTTAAGTGCCAGTTACAATGAGCAGTTCTTC,CASSLSASYNEQFF,TRBJ2-1,TRBV7-3,.,.
TGTGCCAGCAGCCGAATGACAGCCTACTCCTACGAGCAGTACTTC,CASSRMTAYSYEQYF,TRBJ2-7,TRBV14,.,many
TGTGCCAGCAGTTCCCCTCATATCGGGCCGGCAGATGGCTACACCTTC,CASSSPHIGPADGYTF,TRBJ1-2,TRBV6-5,.,few
TGTGCCAGCAGTTGGGGACAGGGGGCCCAAGAGACCCAGTACTTC,CASSWGQGAQETQYF,TRBJ2-5,TRBV6-5,TRBD1,many
TGTGCCAGTAGTATGGCGGCTGGGACAGCAGAAGCTTTCTTT,CASSMAAGTAEAFF,TRBJ1-1,TRBV19,TRBD1,.
TGTGCCAGCAGCCGACGAAGCGTCGGGAACACTGAAGCTTTCTTT,CASSRRSVGNTEAFF,TRBJ1-1,TRBV6-1,.,many
TGTGCCAGCTCCACGACTGTCTCCTACGAGCAGTACTTC,CASSTTVSYEQYF,TRBJ2-7,TRBV18,.,.
TGTGCCAGCACCCGGCCGGGGGAAAGGGAGACCCAGTACTTC,CASTRPGERETQYF,TRBJ2-5,TRBV6-1,.,.
TGCGCCAGCAGCTTAGGCGGGGGTTTCTATACGCAGTATTTT,CASSLGGGFYTQYF,TRBJ2-3,TRBV5-1,TRBD2,few
TGTGCCAGCAGCCCCCGACTAGCGGGGGGTTCAGAGACCCAGTACTTC,CASSPRLAGGSETQYF,TRBJ2-5,TRBV7-2,TRBD2,many
TGTGCCAGCAGCTCTCGGGTCCAAGAGACCCAGTACTTC,CASSSRVQETQYF,TRBJ2-5,TRBV14,.,.
TGTGCCAGCAGCCCAGAGTCTAGCGGGGGGGCCAATGAGCAGTTCTTC,CASSPESSGGANEQFF,TRBJ2-1,TRBV5-6,TRBD2,.
TGCAGTGCCTCGAGACAGATCCAAGAGACCCAGTACTTC,CSASRQIQETQYF,TRBJ2-5,TRBV20-1,.,many
TGCAGTGCTAGAGCCCCGCTGGGGGGTACGCAGTATTTT,CSARAPLGGTQYF,TRBJ2-3,TRBV20-1,.,.
TGTGCCAGCAGTTACTCGATTGGTAGCAATCAGCCCCAGCATTTT,CASSYSIGSNQPQHF,TRBJ1-5,TRBV6-5,.,.
TGTGCCAGCAGTCCGCTTGTGTTTCCCCTCCACTTT,CASSPLVFPLHF,TRBJ1-6,TRBV12-3/TRBV12-4,.,many
TGTGCCAGCAGCCCCCAAGGATCACCCCTCCACTTT,CASSPQGSPLHF,TRBJ1-6,TRBV7-2,.,.
TGTGCCACCAGCAGAGGGGACAGGGATATCCACGAGCAGTACTTC,CATSRGDRDIHEQYF,TRBJ2-7,TRBV15,TRBD1,few
TGTGCCAGCAGTCAGAGACTAGCGGGGGGGGGCTCCTACAATGAGCAGTTCTTC,CASSQRLAGGGSYNEQFF,TRBJ2-1,TRBV5-4,TRBD2,.
TGTGCCAGCGGAGGGACTCCTTCCTACGAGCAGTACTTC,CASGGTPSYEQYF,TRBJ2-7,TRBV2,.,many
TGTGCCAGCAGCTTAGCCCCCGGGGCGGGGGCTCCCTACGAGCAGTACTTC,CASSLAPGAGAPYEQYF,TRBJ2-7,TRBV7-8,.,few
TGTGCCAGCAGCCAAGAGTCCCAAAGGGCGAAAGAAAAACTGTTTTTT,CASSQESQRAKEKLFF,TRBJ1-4,TRBV4-2,.,few
TGTGCCAGCAGTCAATGGGAGAGGGGGCCCCAGCATTTT,CASSQWERGPQHF,TRBJ1-5,TRBV7-3,.,.
TGCGCCAGCAGCTTGGCTACAGGGGAGTCTGAAAAACTGTTTTTT,CASSLATGESEKLFF,TRBJ1-4,TRBV5-1,TRBD1,few
TGTGCCACCAGCAGAGATCTGGGGACAGGGATCAATCAGCCCCAGCATTTT,CATSRDLGTGINQPQHF,TRBJ1-5,TRBV15,TRBD1,few
TGCAGTGCCTCTCGGGGGGAAAGCTACACCTTC,CSASRGESYTF,TRBJ1-2,TRBV20-1,.,many
TGTGCCAGCTCACCAGGTTTTAGGACAATGAACAAGCGTACAACTAATGAAAAACTGTTTTTT,CASSPGFRTMNKRTTNEKLFF,TRBJ1-4,TRBV18,.,.
TGTGCCAGCAGCGATAGAGCGGGGGCAGATGATGAGCAGTTCTTC,CASSDRAGADDEQFF,TRBJ2-1,TRBV7-2,TRBD2,few